The 19 T cell receptor beta chains below come from one sample, sequenced in a study of blood T cell repertoires in COVID-19. Only in-frame clones appear in the TCRdb table, and some are missing; sequencing was by immunoSEQ multiplex PCR. The repertoire holds 320,000 or so clones, with 89% as singletons. Sequences were obtained from PBMCs or T cells enriched from blood (not recorded which). The receptors shown here come from a man aged 55 to 69 who had recovered from COVID-19.

With respect to this clone: The same CDR3 arises from other DNA sequences in this sample as well. The chain carries TRBV28 and TRBJ1-5; D ambiguous. The CDR3 is 12 amino acids. V lost 2 bases and J lost 7, with 6 bases in between. Germline assignment: CDR1 MDHEN and CDR2 SYDVKM. The chain's CDR3 is CASSLILQPQHF. The CDR3, as DNA: TGTGCCAGCAGTTTAATCCTACAGCCCCAGCATTTT.

This clone appeared once. J is TRBJ1-5 and V is TRBV24-1; unclear D gene. The CDR3 has 13 amino acids. Germline lookup yields CDR1 KGHDR and CDR2 SFDVKD. Deletions cut 1 base from V and 5 bases from J, with 5 bases between. CDR3 residues: CATSDLSDQPQHF. CDR3 nucleotide sequence: TGTGCCACCAGTGATTTATCAGATCAGCCCCAGCATTTT.

V gene TRBV4-1 combines with J gene TRBJ2-7; the match to TRBD2 covers 8 bases. V was pared by 3 bases and J by 5 bases, with 12 bases of the junction left unmatched. The length of the CDR3 is 16 residues. The germline CDR1 and CDR2 sequences are MGHRA and YSYEKL. The CDR3 is CASSQRAGGRKNEQYF. The CDR3 DNA reads as TGCGCCAGCAGCCAGAGGGCCGGCGGGAGGAAGAACGAGCAGTACTTC.

The chain links TRBV19 to TRBJ2-7, with 8 bases lining up with TRBD1. Losses at the gene ends were 10 bases for V and 0 bases for J; bases not matched to a gene: 8. Germline V gene data show CDR1 as LNHDA and CDR2 as SQIVND (reference sequence). This CDR3 spans 14 amino acids. CDR3 loop: CATQTGGPSYEQYF. In DNA, the CDR3 is TGTGCCACCCAAACAGGGGGTCCCTCCTACGAGCAGTACTTC.

This clone was picked up one time. The V and J genes are TRBV10-3 and TRBJ2-1, with D maybe TRBD2 (6 bases). The CDR3 consists of 16 residues. Deletions cut 0 bases from V and 4 bases from J, with 13 bases between. Germline values: CDR1 ENHRY, CDR2 SYGVKD. DNA of the CDR3: TGTGCCATCAGTGAGTCCACTGCGGGATCATACAATGAGCAGTTCTTC. Amino acids: CAISESTAGSYNEQFF.

The chain joins TRBV7-2 to TRBJ2-1, with TRBD2 matching 12 bases. The CDR3 length is 17 residues. J gave up 7 bases and V 1 base, and 8 bases lay outside the gene matches. Germline V lookup: CDR1 SGHTA, CDR2 FQGNSA. CDR3 in DNA: TGTGCCAGCAGCTTAGTCCCTAGCGGGAGGGCCTGGAATGAGCAGTTCTTC. As protein: CASSLVPSGRAWNEQFF.

The genes are TRBV6-1 and TRBJ2-1, with TRBD1 matching over 11 bases. The CDR3 is 18 residues long. From germline, CDR1 is MNHNS and CDR2 SASEGT. V lost 4 bases and J lost 4; bases outside the gene matches: 12. CDR3 region: CASSARAPGQGVYNEQFF. The DNA of the CDR3 is TGTGCCAGCAGTGCAAGGGCCCCGGGACAGGGGGTGTACAATGAGCAGTTCTTC.

The genes are TRBV7-2 and TRBJ1-3, with D unclear. Deletions cut 3 bases from V and 2 bases from J, with 8 bases between. Per the germline V gene, CDR1 is SGHTA and CDR2 is FQGNSA. The CDR3 is 14 amino acids. CDR3 sequence (DNA): TGTGCCAGCAGCTTCCAGGCGCCTGGAAACACCATATATTTT. Its protein is CASSFQAPGNTIYF.

The chain combines TRBV18 with TRBJ1-2, with 8 bases that match TRBD1. CDR1 is KGHSH and CDR2 is LQKENI in the germline V gene. The trim removed 6 bases at V and 8 bases at J, leaving 14 bases unmatched. The CDR3 spans 15 residues. The CDR3 is CASSRDPDRGRGYTF. The CDR3 DNA reads as TGTGCCAGCTCCCGCGACCCCGACAGGGGAAGGGGCTACACCTTC. Full variable domain (remainder filled in from reference TRBV18 and TRBJ1-2): NAGVMQNPRHLVRRRGQEARLRCSPMKGHSHVYWYRQLPEEGLKFMVYLQKENIIDESGMPKERFSAEFPKEGPSILRIQQVVRGDSAAYFCASSRDPDRGRGYTFGSGTRLTVV.

The CDR3 loop reads CASSPIAGGFTDTQYF. The CDR3 nucleotides are TGCGCCAGCAGCCCGATAGCGGGAGGGTTCACAGATACGCAGTATTTT. V and J are TRBV5-1 and TRBJ2-3; 11 bases agree with TRBD2. Germline CDR1 SGHRS, CDR2 YFSETQ. The CDR3 covers 16 residues. V shed 4 bases and J 2 bases; nucleotides not matched to a gene: 6.

The V and J genes are TRBV27 and TRBJ2-1; 13 bases are shared with TRBD2. The germline gives CDR1 MNHEY, CDR2 SMNVEV (reference sequence). V lost 8 bases, J lost 3 bases, and 4 bases stayed unmatched. There are 15 residues in the CDR3. The DNA of the CDR3 is TGTGCCAGCTCCGGGACTAGCGGGGTCTACAATGAGCAGTTCTTC. This sequence encodes CASSGTSGVYNEQFF.

The chain joins TRBV7-3 to TRBJ2-1, with D hard to call. Trimming took off 0 bases at V and 4 bases at J, with 10 bases between the two ends. The germline gives CDR1 SGHTA, CDR2 FQGTGA. The CDR3 is made up of 15 amino acids. CDR3 region: CASSLTLSNYNEQFF. The DNA of the CDR3 is TGTGCCAGCAGCTTAACCTTGAGTAATTACAATGAGCAGTTCTTC.

The chain couples TRBV18 to TRBJ2-1; the match to TRBD2 covers 13 bases. CDR1 and CDR2 (germline): KGHSH, LQKENI. The CDR3 has 15 residues. The junction had 6 bases not matched to a gene; V was cut back by 3 bases and J by 10 bases. CDR3 protein: CASSPRTSGSEEQFF. The CDR3 DNA reads as TGTGCCAGCTCACCGAGGACTAGCGGGAGTGAGGAGCAGTTCTTC. The variable domain in full, with the rest retrieved from reference TRBV18 and TRBJ2-1, is NAGVMQNPRHLVRRRGQEARLRCSPMKGHSHVYWYRQLPEEGLKFMVYLQKENIIDESGMPKERFSAEFPKEGPSILRIQQVVRGDSAAYFCASSPRTSGSEEQFFGPGTRLTVL.

The chain combines TRBV18 with TRBJ2-1, with 7 bases identical to TRBD2. Germline CDR1 and CDR2: KGHSH and LQKENI. The V and J ends lost 6 bases and 3 bases, in that order; junction bases with no gene match: 8. The CDR3 contains 15 residues. The CDR3 coding sequence is TGTGCCAGCTCCCCCGGGACTAATAACTACAATGAGCAGTTCTTC. It translates to CASSPGTNNYNEQFF.

The chain couples TRBV9 to TRBJ1-5; D gene unclear. The V gene's germline CDR1 is SGDLS and CDR2 YYNGEE. V shed 0 bases and J shed 4 bases, with 14 bases lying between them. The CDR3 length is 16 residues. CDR3 nucleotides: TGTGCCAGCAGCGTAGGGGCCGACACCTTAAATCAGCCCCAGCATTTT. Amino acid sequence: CASSVGADTLNQPQHF.

This clone was detected a few times. This chain uses TRBV7-2 with TRBJ2-2; the match to TRBD2 covers 12 bases. Trimming at V came to 0 bases and at J to 5 bases, leaving 7 bases not matched to a gene. CDR1 is SGHTA and CDR2 is FQGNSA in the germline V gene. The CDR3 extends over 18 amino acids. The CDR3 DNA is TGTGCCAGCAGCTTAGCGGCTAGCGGGAGGGTGCGGACCGGGGAGCTGTTTTTT. It codes for CASSLAASGRVRTGELFF. Together with reference TRBV7-2 and TRBJ2-2, the CDR3 gives the full variable domain: GAGVSQSPSNKVTEKGKDVELRCDPISGHTALYWYRQSLGQGLEFLIYFQGNSAPDKSGLPSDRFSAERTGGSVSTLTIQRTQQEDSAVYLCASSLAASGRVRTGELFFGEGSRLTVL.

This clone turned up a few times. This rearrangement joins TRBV4-2 to TRBJ2-7; the match to TRBD2 covers 9 bases. This CDR3 contains 14 residues. Losses at the gene ends were 0 bases for V and 4 bases for J; bases not matched to a gene: 1. The germline V gene encodes CDR1 LGHNA and CDR2 YNFKEQ. CDR3 region: CASSQDSGRYEQYF. The CDR3 DNA sequence: TGTGCCAGCAGCCAAGATAGCGGGAGATACGAGCAGTACTTC.

The chain uses TRBV7-9 and TRBJ2-1; 10 positions match TRBD1. The ends lost 1 base at V and 7 bases at J; junction bases unmatched: 7. CDR1 is SEHNR, CDR2 FQNEAQ, per germline (reference sequence). CDR3 size: 16 residues. The CDR3 spells CASSLETGTGVNEQFF. The CDR3 bases are TGTGCCAGCAGCTTAGAGACCGGGACAGGGGTAAATGAGCAGTTCTTC.

This clone was seen once. V gene TRBV5-1 combines with J gene TRBJ2-5; 13 bases are a match to TRBD2. V was clipped by 0 bases and J by 2 bases; unmatched bases: 4. The germline V gene has CDR1 SGHRS and CDR2 YFSETQ. This CDR3 spans 17 amino acids. The CDR3 nucleotides are TGCGCCAGCAGCTTGGCCTCGGGACTAGCGGGGCAAGAGACCCAGTACTTC. This sequence encodes CASSLASGLAGQETQYF.